A selection of T cell receptor beta chains follows, all from one sample in a study of regulatory T cells in long-lasting Graves disease. TCRdb used MiXCR to reprocess the multiplex PCR reads, holding one entry per CDR3 protein. The sample holds 450,000 to 500,000 distinct CDR3 sequences, roughly 16% seen once. These data were likewise used in another study, on T cells in Graves' hyperthyroidism and ophthalmopathy.

Source: peripheral blood mononuclear cells (PBMCs), taken at new diagnosis, from a patient treated with antithyroid drugs. The receptors originated from a man in his forties with Graves disease. Both conserved end residues are trimmed from each CDR3. Fields, in order: J gene, V gene, D gene, CDR3 protein. The D gene is left open where the match is weak.

TRBJ2-7	TRBV3-1	-	ASSQGPGGYEQY
TRBJ2-3	TRBV2	TRBD1	ASSVGQAASTQY
TRBJ2-7	TRBV19	-	ASSIADSSSYEQY
TRBJ2-1	TRBV15	TRBD2	ATALGGFSGSYNEQF
TRBJ2-3	TRBV29-1	-	SVDSVIITDTQY
TRBJ1-4	TRBV28	TRBD1	ASSFRGGDEKLF
TRBJ2-6	TRBV7-9	TRBD2	ASSQDLGLAGVYHHVLT
TRBJ2-1	TRBV11-2	TRBD2	ASSRTSGSGDEQF
TRBJ2-2	TRBV6-2/TRBV6-3	-	ASQRTSRSGELF
TRBJ2-1	TRBV24-1	TRBD1	ATSVTGGRNEQF
TRBJ2-1	TRBV30	TRBD2	AWSVLRLAGVHNEQF
TRBJ1-1	TRBV11-2	TRBD1	ASSPTGGYNTEAF
TRBJ2-7	TRBV20-1	-	SARGTLNYEQY
TRBJ1-1	TRBV7-2	-	VSSLASPGRANTEAF
TRBJ2-4	TRBV11-2	-	ASSPPPTGLAKNIQY
TRBJ2-1	TRBV5-1	TRBD2	ASSSGLAGEGYNEQF
TRBJ2-7	TRBV6-1	TRBD1	ASRENRGRGYEQY
TRBJ2-2	TRBV5-1	-	ASSLVLQNTGELF
TRBJ2-5	TRBV27	-	ASSPGGLGETQY
TRBJ2-3	TRBV29-1	TRBD1	SAQPGTGTDTQY
TRBJ1-4	TRBV5-5	TRBD1	ASSTGTGGNEKLF
TRBJ2-3	TRBV6-2/TRBV6-3	TRBD2	ASSEAGGPADTQY
TRBJ1-1	TRBV2	-	ASSESSGTHTEAF
TRBJ2-1	TRBV9	TRBD2	ASSVGASGEGEQF
TRBJ2-1	TRBV28	TRBD2	ASSSWTSGNFYNEQF
TRBJ1-4	TRBV20-1	-	SASWAGRREKLF
TRBJ2-3	TRBV10-3	TRBD2	AISDPRTSGTPTQY
TRBJ2-2	TRBV6-1	TRBD2	ASRRTSGSTGELF
TRBJ2-7	TRBV5-1	TRBD2	ASSADLAGGAHEQY
TRBJ2-1	TRBV7-6	-	ASSLAVVNEQF
TRBJ2-4	TRBV7-8	-	TSSLGGLNIQY
TRBJ2-7	TRBV27	TRBD1	ASSIRDRGHEQY
TRBJ1-1	TRBV28	-	ASFQPQGVSTEAF
TRBJ1-5	TRBV19	-	ASSINGGRNQPQH
TRBJ2-5	TRBV28	-	ASIPGTQETQY
TRBJ2-3	TRBV7-9	TRBD1	ASSLPLDRVKTDTQY
TRBJ2-6	TRBV7-9	-	ASRPPARNLSGANVLT
TRBJ2-1	TRBV19	-	ASSPQVLYNEQF
TRBJ2-2	TRBV12-3/TRBV12-4	TRBD2	ASSYQAGGLDTGELF
TRBJ2-7	TRBV3-1	-	ASSQRGVVYEQY
TRBJ2-3	TRBV20-1	-	SARPMRGSTDTQY
TRBJ2-1	TRBV20-1	-	SALWGAHNEQF
TRBJ2-1	TRBV12-3/TRBV12-4	TRBD2	ASSFSSGDEQF
TRBJ2-2	TRBV9	-	ASSVGGSGTGELF
TRBJ2-1	TRBV19	TRBD2	ASSIGGPAGSYNEQF
TRBJ2-3	TRBV4-1	TRBD2	ASSLDPRGTDTQY